A selection of T cell receptor beta chains follows, all from one sample in a study of blood T cells in healthy people across ages. MiXCR, run by TCRdb on the 5' RACE reads, gives a single entry per CDR3 protein. Altogether about 400,000 distinct CDR3 sequences are present, roughly half being singletons, with the ten largest covering 51%. The sequenced material came from blood. These receptors were taken from a man aged 55 to 70 in good health. CDR3s include the opening cysteine and the closing phenylalanine or tryptophan. A D gene is named only where the DNA matches it firmly. Clone sizes are given selectively: once, few, many, or a class where the clone is expanded.

>TRBV2|-|TRBD1|TRBJ1-2
CASNRQGVGGYTF
TGTGCCAGCAACCGACAGGGAGTAGGAGGCTACACCTTC
>TRBV20-1|-|-|TRBJ2-3
CSARPRRVDTQYF
TGCAGTGCTAGACCTCGCAGGGTAGATACGCAGTATTTT
>TRBV7-2|-|-|TRBJ1-6
CASSLAVTGGSPLHF
TGTGCCAGCAGCTTAGCGGTGACAGGCGGATCACCCCTCCACTTT
>TRBV6-2/TRBV6-3|many|-|TRBJ2-1
CASREKGNTYNEQFF
TGTGCCAGCAGAGAAAAGGGGAACACCTACAATGAGCAGTTCTTC
>TRBV4-1|-|-|TRBJ2-7
CASSQDPGRTYEQYF
TGCGCCAGCAGCCAAGACCCTGGTAGAACCTACGAGCAGTACTTC
>TRBV25-1|-|-|TRBJ1-2
CASSELGTGSYVGYTF
TGTGCCAGCAGTGAATTAGGAACAGGATCCTATGTAGGCTACACCTTC
>TRBV20-1|-|TRBD2|TRBJ2-7
CSARAGASGDEQYF
TGCAGTGCTAGAGCCGGGGCTAGCGGTGACGAGCAGTACTTC
>TRBV18|-|-|TRBJ2-3
CASSQAESSTDTQYF
TGTGCCAGCTCTCAAGCGGAGTCTAGCACAGATACGCAGTATTTT
>TRBV25-1|-|-|TRBJ1-2
CASSHKQLDYGYTF
TGTGCCAGCTCCCATAAACAGCTAGACTATGGCTACACCTTC
>TRBV27|-|-|TRBJ2-5
CASTKSGKETQYF
TGTGCCAGCACCAAGTCGGGGAAGGAGACCCAGTACTTC
>TRBV7-8|few|-|TRBJ1-2
CASSPRRSRNLGYTF
TGTGCCAGCAGCCCTCGACGGAGCAGGAATCTCGGCTACACCTTC
>TRBV12-3/TRBV12-4|-|TRBD2|TRBJ2-1
CASSLRWREALNEQFF
TGTGCCAGCAGTTTAAGATGGCGGGAGGCTCTCAATGAGCAGTTCTTC
>TRBV5-1|few|TRBD1|TRBJ1-2
CASSLGQGLWDGYTF
TGCGCCAGCAGCCTCGGACAGGGTTTGTGGGACGGCTACACCTTC
>TRBV29-1|-|TRBD1|TRBJ2-7
CSVEGQGAYEQYF
TGCAGCGTTGAGGGGCAGGGGGCCTACGAGCAGTACTTC
>TRBV30|-|-|TRBJ1-2
CAWTAGAYGYTF
TGTGCCTGGACAGCCGGGGCCTATGGCTACACCTTC